The subject of this entry is one T cell receptor (beta chain). Isolation of CD8+ and CD4+ T cells was performed negatively, whereas enrichment of TEMRA cells was done by FACS. The RNA, about 0.45 to 1 ug, was put through reverse transcription using random hexamers. TCRdb recomputed calls from the immunoSEQ multiplex PCR reads with MiXCR, one row per CDR3 protein. This table has around 180,000 distinct CDR3 sequences, about 95% appearing once. This entry belongs to a study of CD8 T cells in Susac syndrome. The CDR3 extends over 16 amino acids. The V end lost 5 bases, the J end lost 5 bases, and 19 bases lay between the germline ends.

The source of this sequence is a human donor with multiple sclerosis. This sequence joins TRBV12-3 or TRBV12-4 and TRBJ1-5, with a tentative D call TRBD1 (6 bases). Sequencing was performed on CD8+ T cells from PBMCs. The CDR3 protein is CASSPGTQGRDQPQHF. The CDR3 DNA reads as TGTGCCAGCAGTCCCGGCACTCAGGGGCGCGATCAGCCCCAGCATTTT.